The 9 T cell receptor beta chains given below trace back to one sample, sequenced in a study of blood T cell repertoires in COVID-19. Profiled with immunoSEQ multiplex PCR; TCRdb holds only in-frame clones, not every one. The table records roughly 150,000 clones, approximately 90% of them present only once. The sample taken for sequencing was peripheral blood. These receptors were obtained from a human donor in a cohort sampled during active COVID-19.

This clone was detected only a few times. The chain employs TRBV3-1 (or the pseudogene TRBV3-2) and TRBJ2-7, with D unclear. This CDR3 comprises 14 residues. The germline V gene has CDR1 LGHDT and CDR2 YNNKEL (reference sequence). The V gene lost 4 bases and the J gene lost 3 bases, with 13 bases spanning the gap. CDR3 loop: CASSPLGTIYEQYF. DNA for the CDR3: TGTGCCAGCAGCCCGCTAGGTACCATCTACGAGCAGTACTTC.

Many counts were recorded for this clone. The rearrangement joins TRBV6-1 to TRBJ2-7; 9 nucleotides match TRBD2. The CDR3 contains 15 residues. Unmatched junction bases numbered 0, after V lost 0 bases and J lost 0 bases. CDR1 is MNHNS, CDR2 SASEGT, per germline. The CDR3 here is CASSEASGSSYEQYF. CDR3 DNA: TGTGCCAGCAGTGAAGCTAGCGGGAGCTCCTACGAGCAGTACTTC.

The rearrangement uses TRBV5-1 and TRBJ2-3, with 7 bases identical to TRBD1. V lost 5 bases, J lost 0 bases, and 12 bases stayed unmatched. Germline lookup yields CDR1 SGHRS and CDR2 YFSETQ. This CDR3 is built from 17 residues. In DNA, the CDR3 is TGCGCCAGCAGAACCAGGGGGTCGGGATATAGCACAGATACGCAGTATTTT. It yields the protein CASRTRGSGYSTDTQYF.

For the CDR3, the DNA is TGTGCCAGCAGTGAAGCGGGCGGGAGGCCTTATAGCAATCAGCCCCAGCATTTT. Amino acids: CASSEAGGRPYSNQPQHF. The V call is TRBV2, the J call TRBJ1-5; D uncertain. The V gene lost 0 bases and the J gene lost 0 bases, with 15 bases spanning the gap. Germline assignment: CDR1 SNHLY and CDR2 FYNNEI. The CDR3 is 18 amino acids.

The chain uses TRBV6-5 and TRBJ2-7; possibly TRBD2 for D (6 bases). Per germline, CDR1 MNHEY and CDR2 SVGAGI. The CDR3 runs to 13 residues. V shed 6 bases and J shed 2 bases, with 11 bases lying between them. CDR3 DNA sequence: TGTGCCAGCAGCCGACGGGAGACCTACGAGCAGTACTTC. Amino acid sequence: CASSRRETYEQYF.

The rearrangement links TRBV6-2 or TRBV6-3 to TRBJ1-3, with TRBD1 as a possible D gene (5 bases). The V and J ends lost 1 base and 0 bases respectively, with 7 bases between them. This CDR3 is 15 amino acids long. CDR1 MNHEY and CDR2 SVGEGT come from the germline V gene. The CDR3 DNA reads TGTGCCAGCAGTTACTGGGGCAACTCTGGAAACACCATATATTTT. This sequence encodes CASSYWGNSGNTIYF.

This chain uses TRBV28 with TRBJ2-7, with 12 bases matching TRBD2. Germline assignment: CDR1 MDHEN and CDR2 SYDVKM. V gave up 4 bases and J gave up 4 bases; unmatched junction bases: 8. This CDR3 has 16 residues. CDR3 residues: CASSSPGTSGFYEQYF. The CDR3 nucleotides are TGTGCCAGCAGTTCCCCCGGGACTAGCGGGTTTTACGAGCAGTACTTC.

CDR3 protein: CASSLAGEDEQYF. CDR3 nucleotide sequence: TGTGCCAGCAGTTTAGCCGGGGAAGACGAGCAGTACTTC. The chain combines TRBV27 with TRBJ2-7; D perhaps matches TRBD2 (5 bases). CDR3 length equals 13 residues. Germline CDR1 is MNHEY and CDR2 is SMNVEV (reference sequence). Trimming pared 2 bases from V and 5 bases from J, leaving 10 bases between.

In the case of this clone: Other DNA sequences of this sample code for an identical CDR3. The gene calls are TRBV7-9 and TRBJ2-7, with D hard to call. The CDR3 length is 12 residues. The V end was cut by 4 bases, the J end by 0 bases, with 4 bases between. Germline loops: CDR1 SEHNR, CDR2 FQNEAQ (reference sequence). The CDR3 DNA is TGTGCCAGCAGCTCGAGCTCCTACGAGCAGTACTTC. As protein: CASSSSSYEQYF.